This T cell receptor (beta chain) was profiled in a study of radiation and T cells in renal cell carcinoma. Study information: Nephrectomy followed 15 Gy stereotactic body radiation by 4 weeks. Study results and limitations: From baseline, blood top tumor clonotypes peaked at 2 weeks post-radiation.

The CDR3 contains 14 residues. The germline V gene has CDR1 LNHDA and CDR2 SQIVND (reference sequence). Sample time point: blood 2 weeks post-SBRT. As for treatment: 15 Gy SBRT to primary tumor, nephrectomy 4 weeks later. Serial blood draws occurred at baseline and 2 and 4 weeks post-SBRT. Clear cell pathology was present in this patient's renal cell carcinoma. The table came from immunoSEQ multiplex PCR; TCRdb's copy has only in-frame clones and leaves some out. The sample records around 26,000 clones, 81% being singletons. In its sample, this clone was seen once. Antigen: not known. A read error may produce the germline difference seen at one junction end.

This receptor was identified in a man between 60 and 70 years old with renal cell carcinoma. The rearrangement links TRBV19 to TRBJ2-5; TRBD2 aligns across 7 bases. The sample was blood, taken from a patient whose treatment included radiotherapy and nephrectomy. In DNA form, the CDR3 reads TGTGCCAGTAGGATAGCGGGCAATCAAGAGACCCAGTACTTC. It specifies CASRIAGNQETQYF. The variable domain in full, with the rest retrieved from reference TRBV19 and TRBJ2-5, is DGGITQSPKYLFRKEGQNVTLSCEQNLNHDAMYWYRQDPGQGLRLIYYSQIVNDFQKGDIAEGYSVSREKKESFPLTVTSAQKNPTAFYLCASRIAGNQETQYFGPGTRLLVL.